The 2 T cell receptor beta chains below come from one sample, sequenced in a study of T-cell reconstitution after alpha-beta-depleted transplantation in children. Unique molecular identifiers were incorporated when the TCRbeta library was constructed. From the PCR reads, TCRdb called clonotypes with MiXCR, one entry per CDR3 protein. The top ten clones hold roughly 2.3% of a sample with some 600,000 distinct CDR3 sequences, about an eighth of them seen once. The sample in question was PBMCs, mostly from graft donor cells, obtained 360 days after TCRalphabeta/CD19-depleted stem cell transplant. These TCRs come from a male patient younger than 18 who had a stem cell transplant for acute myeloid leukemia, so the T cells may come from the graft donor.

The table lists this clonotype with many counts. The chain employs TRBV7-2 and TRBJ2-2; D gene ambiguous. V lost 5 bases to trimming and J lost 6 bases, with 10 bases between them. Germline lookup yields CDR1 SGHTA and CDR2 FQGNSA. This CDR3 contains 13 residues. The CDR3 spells CASSLINAGELFF. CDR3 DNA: TGTGCCAGCAGCCTTATAAATGCCGGGGAGCTGTTTTTT.

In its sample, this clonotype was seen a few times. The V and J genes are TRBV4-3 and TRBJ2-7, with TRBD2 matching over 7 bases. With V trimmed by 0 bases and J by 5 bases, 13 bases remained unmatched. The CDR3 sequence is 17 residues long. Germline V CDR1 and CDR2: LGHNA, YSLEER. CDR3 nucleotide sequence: TGCGCCAGCAGCCAAGAGGGTAGGGAGGGTACGGGCGACGAGCAGTACTTC. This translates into CASSQEGREGTGDEQYF.